The 10 T cell receptor beta chains listed next were all sequenced from one sample in a study of T cell responses to AZD1222 COVID-19 vaccine. Sequenced by immunoSEQ multiplex PCR; TCRdb stores in-frame clones only, minus some. The table has 150,000 to 160,000 clones, about nine tenths seen once; the top ten hold approximately 20%. The sample was peripheral blood, taken on day 0 of AZD1222 vaccination. The receptors shown here come from an adult in good health.

This chain links TRBV28 with TRBJ1-2, with 10 bases that match TRBD1. The CDR3 runs 14 residues. Germline values: CDR1 MDHEN, CDR2 SYDVKM. After removal of 5 bases from V and 8 bases from J, the junction contained 8 bases not matched to a gene. In nucleotides, the CDR3 is TGTGCCAGCAGTCCTGCCGGGACAGGGGACGGCTACACCTTC. Translated, it gives CASSPAGTGDGYTF.

The table lists this clone with a few counts. The chain couples TRBV4-1 to TRBJ1-4, with D maybe TRBD1 (5 bases). Germline lookup yields CDR1 MGHRA and CDR2 YSYEKL. The CDR3 loop spans 15 amino acids. The V end lost 6 bases, the J end lost 0 bases, and 11 bases lay between the germline ends. The CDR3 coding sequence is TGCGCCAGCAGTCGGACATTTGCAACTAATGAAAAACTGTTTTTT. Translating gives CASSRTFATNEKLFF.

This clone was seen more than once but under ten times. The chain carries TRBV11-2 and TRBJ2-7; D unresolved. Germline V gene lookup returns CDR1 SGHAT and CDR2 FQNNGV. V lost 4 bases to trimming and J lost 2 bases, with 15 bases between them. CDR3 length: 15 residues. CDR3 sequence reads: CASSSTSSYPYEQYF. Written as DNA, the CDR3 is TGTGCCAGCAGCTCTACTTCTAGTTACCCCTACGAGCAGTACTTC.

The chain joins TRBV24-1 to TRBJ2-5, with 11 bases that match TRBD2. Germline V gene lookup returns CDR1 KGHDR and CDR2 SFDVKD. The trim removed 8 bases at V and 2 bases at J, leaving 9 bases unmatched. The CDR3 runs to 16 residues. CDR3 in DNA: TGTGCCACCAACGGGACTAGCGGATTTTCACAAGAGACCCAGTACTTC. Its translation: CATNGTSGFSQETQYF.

This clone appeared once. The chain couples TRBV21-1 to TRBJ2-5; TRBD1, the table's D call, lacks a check against the DNA. TRBV21-1 is an annotated pseudogene. The CDR3 sequence is 14 residues long. The CDR3 loop is CASSKGGRVETQYF. DNA for the CDR3: TGTGCCAGCAGCAAAGGAGGCAGGGTAGAGACCCAGTACTTC.

This chain uses TRBV19 with TRBJ1-6; tentatively, D is TRBD1 (6 bases). The CDR3 runs 15 residues. In germline, CDR1 is LNHDA, CDR2 SQIVND (reference sequence). The V and J ends lost 5 bases and 3 bases respectively, with 11 bases between them. CDR3 bases: TGTGCCAGTAGTGGGTCGGACAGCTATAATTCACCCCTCCACTTT. It yields the protein CASSGSDSYNSPLHF.

This clone showed up just once. The chain combines TRBV19 with TRBJ1-5; 7 nucleotides align to TRBD1. V was clipped by 7 bases and J by 11 bases; unmatched bases: 11. From germline, CDR1 is LNHDA and CDR2 SQIVND (reference sequence). The CDR3 length is 13 residues. For the CDR3, the DNA is TGTGCCAGTACAGACAGGGTTATATTTGCCCAGCATTTT. It yields the protein CASTDRVIFAQHF.

This clone was seen once. The genes are TRBV4-1 and TRBJ1-1; D unclear. The germline V gene encodes CDR1 MGHRA and CDR2 YSYEKL. V dropped 7 bases and J dropped 5 bases, with 11 bases sitting between them. The CDR3 is made up of 12 amino acids. CDR3 in DNA: TGCGCCAGCAACGACATCGTAACTGAAGCTTTCTTT. This gives the protein CASNDIVTEAFF.

The chain recombines TRBV5-4 with TRBJ1-2; D gene ambiguous. Trimming removed 0 bases at V and 4 bases at J, with 7 bases between. In germline, CDR1 is SGHNT, CDR2 YYREEE (reference sequence). The CDR3 consists of 13 residues. CDR3 nucleotides: TGTGCCAGCAGCTTGGGCGCCCGCTATGGCTACACCTTC. It codes for CASSLGARYGYTF.

The rearrangement links TRBV7-3 to TRBJ1-6, with D unresolved. The CDR3 length is 13 residues. From germline, CDR1 is SGHTA and CDR2 FQGTGA. Deletions cut 0 bases from V and 8 bases from J, with 5 bases between. CDR3 sequence: CASSLTVDSPLHF. As DNA, the CDR3 is TGTGCCAGCAGCTTAACGGTAGATTCACCCCTCCACTTT.